The 20 T cell receptor beta chains listed next were all sequenced from one sample in a study of blood T cell repertoires in COVID-19. Clones were sequenced by immunoSEQ multiplex PCR, and TCRdb holds only the in-frame ones, with some missing. The repertoire holds some 160,000 clones, with about four fifths as singletons. The sequenced sample was PBMCs or T cells enriched from blood (not recorded which). The receptors stem from a woman in her fifties or sixties who had recovered from COVID-19.

Here the CDR3 DNA reads TGCGCCAGCAGCTTGACAGAGCTTTACTCTGGAAACACCATATATTTT. Amino acid sequence: CASSLTELYSGNTIYF. V and J are TRBV5-1 and TRBJ1-3; D remains ambiguous. CDR1 and CDR2 from the germline V gene are SGHRS and YFSETQ. The CDR3 is 16 amino acids. Trimming removed 1 base at V and 0 bases at J, with 11 bases between.

This clone was found a few times. CDR3 bases: TGTGCCAGCAGCCTACGACAGATACGTGGAACTAATGAAAAACTGTTTTTT. As protein: CASSLRQIRGTNEKLFF. The rearrangement uses TRBV3-1 (or the pseudogene TRBV3-2) and TRBJ1-4; TRBD1 is a possible D gene (5 bases). Germline assignment: CDR1 LGHDT and CDR2 YNNKEL (reference sequence). The CDR3 extends over 17 amino acids. Trimming cost V 4 bases and J 1 base, with 16 bases left between them.

V and J are TRBV12-5 and TRBJ1-4; a weak D match, TRBD1 (5 bases). Germline CDR1 is LGHNT and CDR2 is FRNRAP. The CDR3 loop spans 13 amino acids. Between the trimmed V and J ends, which lost 7 bases and 7 bases, there was a span of 13 bases. CDR3 nucleotides: TGTGCTAGTGAGCGGGACGTGGGTGAAAAACTGTTTTTT. Protein product: CASERDVGEKLFF.

The genes are TRBV15 and TRBJ2-7; D not certain. The ends were cut back, 0 bases at V and 2 bases at J, with 11 bases in the middle. In germline, CDR1 is LNHNV, CDR2 YYDKDF (reference sequence). The CDR3 spans 15 residues. CDR3 DNA sequence: TGTGCCACCAGCAGAGATATTACAGTTACCTACGAGCAGTACTTC. As protein: CATSRDITVTYEQYF.

The V gene is TRBV3-1 (or the pseudogene TRBV3-2), the J gene TRBJ1-2, with a tentative D call TRBD1 (5 bases). The V gene's germline CDR1 is LGHDT and CDR2 YNNKEL (reference sequence). V was pared by 8 bases and J by 3 bases, with 19 bases between. The CDR3 loop spans 15 amino acids. The CDR3 nucleotides are TGTGCCAGCGGAGGGTTGGAGGGGCCCTACTATGGCTACACCTTC. Its protein is CASGGLEGPYYGYTF.

This clone was recorded only once. V is TRBV5-1 and J is TRBJ2-3, with a possible D match to TRBD1 (6 bases). The germline V and J ends were trimmed by 2 bases and 4 bases, with 11 bases remaining between them. CDR1 and CDR2 from the germline V gene are SGHRS and YFSETQ. This CDR3 contains 14 residues. CDR3 nucleotides: TGCGCCAGCAGCTTACAACAGGGTTCAGATACGCAGTATTTT. It encodes CASSLQQGSDTQYF.

CDR3 amino acids: CASGLSSYEQYF. The CDR3 nucleotides read TGTGCCAGCGGTTTGAGCTCCTACGAGCAGTACTTC. The rearrangement joins TRBV2 to TRBJ2-7; D is unresolved. This CDR3 has 12 amino acids. Germline V gene sequence: CDR1 SNHLY, CDR2 FYNNEI. Trimming left V 8 bases short and J 0 bases short, with 8 bases between.

This clone was seen a handful of times. The V call is TRBV4-2, the J call TRBJ2-7, with D unresolved. The CDR3 loop spans 14 amino acids. CDR1 and CDR2 from the germline V gene are LGHNA and YNFKEQ. Trimming took off 0 bases at V and 3 bases at J, with 9 bases between the two ends. The CDR3 loop reads CASSQDASDYEQYF. Written as DNA, the CDR3 is TGTGCCAGCAGCCAAGACGCCAGCGACTACGAGCAGTACTTC.

The chain couples TRBV5-1 to TRBJ2-1; the match to TRBD1 covers 7 bases. Trimming removed 3 bases from V and 2 bases from J; junction bases left unmatched: 5. Germline assignment: CDR1 SGHRS and CDR2 YFSETQ. The CDR3 has 15 residues. The CDR3 loop is CASSSQTGPYNEQFF. Written as DNA, the CDR3 is TGCGCCAGCAGCTCCCAGACAGGGCCCTACAATGAGCAGTTCTTC.

This rearrangement joins TRBV5-8 to TRBJ1-1; maybe TRBD1 (5 bases). The germline V and J ends were trimmed by 5 bases and 7 bases, with 12 bases remaining between them. This CDR3 has 12 amino acids. Looked up from germline, CDR1 is SGHTS and CDR2 is YDEGEE. DNA for the CDR3: TGTGCCAGCAGTCAGGGTCTCGGTGAAGCTTTCTTT. This codes for CASSQGLGEAFF.

The chain is built from TRBV2 and TRBJ2-5; no firm D call. The CDR3 sequence is 14 residues long. Trimming cost V 8 bases and J 0 bases, with 13 bases left between them. Germline V CDR1 and CDR2: SNHLY, FYNNEI. CDR3 in DNA: TGTGCCAGCGGGCCCCATGTGAACCAAGAGACCCAGTACTTC. Protein product: CASGPHVNQETQYF.

The rearrangement links TRBV2 to TRBJ1-5; tentatively, D is TRBD1 (6 bases). Germline CDR1 and CDR2: SNHLY and FYNNEI. This CDR3 has 13 amino acids. Trimming cost V 6 bases and J 4 bases, with 10 bases left between them. The CDR3 DNA reads as TGTGCCAGCAGGAGGACAGTAAATCAGCCCCAGCATTTT. Translation gives CASRRTVNQPQHF.

Notes on this clone: Distinct nucleotide sequences in the sample also encode this CDR3. V and J are TRBV7-3 and TRBJ1-2, with D perhaps TRBD1 (6 bases). V gave up 4 bases and J gave up 2 bases, with 8 bases separating them. From germline, CDR1 is SGHTA and CDR2 FQGTGA. There are 13 residues in the CDR3. The CDR3 region is CASSSQGNYGYTF. The DNA for the CDR3 is TGTGCCAGCAGCTCCCAGGGGAACTATGGCTACACCTTC.

The chain links TRBV30 to TRBJ1-5; D is possibly TRBD1 (6 bases). V was shortened by 3 bases and J by 1 base, with 7 bases between the two germline ends. The V gene's germline CDR1 is GTSNPN and CDR2 SVGIG (reference sequence). The CDR3 consists of 13 residues. CDR3: CAWRGQSNQPQHF. The CDR3 DNA reads as TGTGCCTGGAGAGGACAGAGCAATCAGCCCCAGCATTTT.

V is TRBV11-3 and J is TRBJ2-3, with a tentative D call TRBD2 (5 bases). This CDR3 has 13 amino acids. The V gene lost 1 base and the J gene lost 5 bases, with 7 bases spanning the gap. The germline CDR1 and CDR2 sequences are SGHNT and YENEEA. This CDR3 is CASSLGAGDTQYF. The CDR3 region has the DNA TGTGCCAGCAGCTTAGGGGCGGGAGATACGCAGTATTTT.

The rearrangement joins TRBV29-1 to TRBJ1-2; D perhaps matches TRBD1 (6 bases). The CDR3 extends over 12 amino acids. The germline gives CDR1 SQVTM, CDR2 ANQGSEA. V was pared by 5 bases and J by 8 bases, with 15 bases between. CDR3 sequence reads: CSVWMTGDGYTF. In nucleotides, the CDR3 is TGCAGCGTTTGGATGACAGGTGACGGCTACACCTTC.

CDR3 amino acids: CASSIDRSGANVLTF. For the CDR3, the DNA is TGTGCCAGTAGTATCGACAGGTCTGGGGCCAACGTCCTGACTTTC. The chain joins TRBV19 to TRBJ2-6; D might be TRBD1 (6 bases). The CDR3 is 15 residues long. V was pared by 3 bases and J by 1 base, with 7 bases between. Germline-derived CDR1 and CDR2 are LNHDA and SQIVND (reference sequence).

This clone was detected only a few times. J is TRBJ2-3 and V is TRBV6-2 or TRBV6-3; the match to TRBD2 covers 8 bases. Germline V gene lookup returns CDR1 MNHEY and CDR2 SVGEGT. This CDR3 is 16 amino acids long. With V trimmed by 6 bases and J by 4 bases, 12 bases remained unmatched. The CDR3 here is CASSKSGLASADTQYF. The CDR3 DNA is TGTGCCAGCAGCAAATCCGGACTAGCTTCAGCAGATACGCAGTATTTT.

V and J are TRBV5-5 and TRBJ2-1; D gene ambiguous. The CDR3 is 15 residues long. Germline V gene lookup returns CDR1 SGHKS and CDR2 YYEKEE (reference sequence). Trimming cost V 4 bases and J 0 bases, with 11 bases left between them. This CDR3 reads CASSRELSSYNEQFF. CDR3 DNA: TGTGCCAGCAGCCGAGAGTTAAGCTCCTACAATGAGCAGTTCTTC.

This sequence joins TRBV11-2 and TRBJ2-1; tentatively, D is TRBD2 (6 bases). Germline V lookup: CDR1 SGHAT, CDR2 FQNNGV. The CDR3 runs to 14 residues. Trimming removed 5 bases from V and 9 bases from J, with 17 bases in between. In DNA, the CDR3 is TGTGCCAGCAGCGGCAGCGGAGGGGCTAGTGAGCAGTTCTTC. It translates to CASSGSGGASEQFF.